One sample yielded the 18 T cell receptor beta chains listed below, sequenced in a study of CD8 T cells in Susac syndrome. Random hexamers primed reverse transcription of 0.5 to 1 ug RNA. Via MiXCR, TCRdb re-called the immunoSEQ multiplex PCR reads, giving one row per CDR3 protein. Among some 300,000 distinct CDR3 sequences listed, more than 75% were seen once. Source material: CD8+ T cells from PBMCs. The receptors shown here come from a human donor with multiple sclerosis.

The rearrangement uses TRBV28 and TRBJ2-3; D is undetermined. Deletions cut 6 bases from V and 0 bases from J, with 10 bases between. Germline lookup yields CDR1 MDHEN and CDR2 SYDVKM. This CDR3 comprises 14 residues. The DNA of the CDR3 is TGTGCCAGCAGCCCGGACGGCAGCACAGATACGCAGTATTTT. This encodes CASSPDGSTDTQYF.

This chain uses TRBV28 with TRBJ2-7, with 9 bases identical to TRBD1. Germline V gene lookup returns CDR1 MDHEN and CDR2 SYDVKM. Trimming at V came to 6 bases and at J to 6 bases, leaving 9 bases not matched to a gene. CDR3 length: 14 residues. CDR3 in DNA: TGTGCCAGCAGCTACCCCGGGACAGGGAGCGAGCAGTACTTC. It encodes CASSYPGTGSEQYF. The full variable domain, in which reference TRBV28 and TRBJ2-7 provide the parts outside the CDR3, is DVKVTQSSRYLVKRTGEKVFLECVQDMDHENMFWYRQDPGLGLRLIYFSYDVKMKEKGDIPEGYSVSREKKERFSLILESASTNQTSMYLCASSYPGTGSEQYFGPGTRLTVT.

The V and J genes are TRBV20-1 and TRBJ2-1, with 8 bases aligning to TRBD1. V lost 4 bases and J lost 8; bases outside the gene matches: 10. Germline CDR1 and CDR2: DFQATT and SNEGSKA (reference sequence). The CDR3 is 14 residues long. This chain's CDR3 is CSATDRETLYEQFF. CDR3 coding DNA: TGCAGTGCTACGGACAGGGAAACTCTATATGAGCAGTTCTTC.

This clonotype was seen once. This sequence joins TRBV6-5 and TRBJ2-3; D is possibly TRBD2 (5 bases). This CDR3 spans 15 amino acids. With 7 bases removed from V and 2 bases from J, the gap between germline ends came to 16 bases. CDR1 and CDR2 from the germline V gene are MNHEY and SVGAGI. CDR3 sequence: CASTPTGFPTDTQYF. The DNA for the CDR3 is TGTGCCAGCACCCCCACGGGGTTCCCCACAGATACGCAGTATTTT.

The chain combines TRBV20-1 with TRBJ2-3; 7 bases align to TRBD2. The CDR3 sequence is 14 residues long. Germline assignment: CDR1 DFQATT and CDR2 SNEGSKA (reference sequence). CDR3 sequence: CRAPGGGEGDTQYF. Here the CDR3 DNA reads TGCAGGGCGCCTGGGGGAGGGGAAGGGGATACGCAGTATTTT.

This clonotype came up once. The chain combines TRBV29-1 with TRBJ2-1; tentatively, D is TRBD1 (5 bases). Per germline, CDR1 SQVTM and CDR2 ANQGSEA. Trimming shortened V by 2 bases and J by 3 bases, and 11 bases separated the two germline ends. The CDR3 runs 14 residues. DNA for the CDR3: TGCAGCGTTGAATCTCAGGACAACTACAATGAGCAGTTCTTC. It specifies CSVESQDNYNEQFF.

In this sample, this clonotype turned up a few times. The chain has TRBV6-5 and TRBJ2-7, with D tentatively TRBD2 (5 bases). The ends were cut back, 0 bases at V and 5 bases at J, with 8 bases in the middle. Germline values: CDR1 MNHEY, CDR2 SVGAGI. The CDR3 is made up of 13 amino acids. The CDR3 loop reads CASSYSRDNEQYF. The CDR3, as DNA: TGTGCCAGCAGTTACTCGAGGGATAACGAGCAGTACTTC.

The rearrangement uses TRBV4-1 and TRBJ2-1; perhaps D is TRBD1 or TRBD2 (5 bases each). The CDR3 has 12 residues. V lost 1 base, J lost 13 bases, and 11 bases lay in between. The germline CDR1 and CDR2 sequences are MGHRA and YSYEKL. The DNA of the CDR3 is TGCGCCAGCAGCCAAGGGGGGACGGACCAGTTCTTC. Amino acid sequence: CASSQGGTDQFF.

The CDR3 protein is CSARDHRLAGGPADTQYF. DNA of the CDR3: TGCAGTGCTAGAGATCATAGGTTAGCGGGAGGTCCCGCAGATACGCAGTATTTT. The chain joins TRBV20-1 to TRBJ2-3; 10 nucleotides agree with TRBD2. V shed 0 bases, J shed 4 bases, and the junction held 13 bases outside the gene matches. This CDR3 comprises 18 residues. Germline V gene lookup returns CDR1 DFQATT and CDR2 SNEGSKA (reference sequence).

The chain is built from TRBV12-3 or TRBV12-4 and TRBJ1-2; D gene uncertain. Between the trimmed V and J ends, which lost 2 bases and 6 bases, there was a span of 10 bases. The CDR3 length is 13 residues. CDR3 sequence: CASSLIVFDGYTF. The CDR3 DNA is TGTGCCAGCAGTTTAATTGTTTTCGATGGCTACACCTTC.

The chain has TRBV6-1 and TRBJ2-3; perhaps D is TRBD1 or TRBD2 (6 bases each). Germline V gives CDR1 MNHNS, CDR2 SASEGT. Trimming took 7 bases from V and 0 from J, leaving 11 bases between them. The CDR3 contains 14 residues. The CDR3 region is CASKGGGSTDTQYF. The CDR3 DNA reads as TGTGCCAGCAAGGGGGGCGGCAGCACAGATACGCAGTATTTT.

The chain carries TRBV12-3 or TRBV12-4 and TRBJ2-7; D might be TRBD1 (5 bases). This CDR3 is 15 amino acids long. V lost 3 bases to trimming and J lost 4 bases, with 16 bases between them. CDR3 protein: CASSFSPREGYEQYF. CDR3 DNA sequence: TGTGCCAGCAGTTTCTCCCCCAGGGAAGGGTACGAGCAGTACTTC.

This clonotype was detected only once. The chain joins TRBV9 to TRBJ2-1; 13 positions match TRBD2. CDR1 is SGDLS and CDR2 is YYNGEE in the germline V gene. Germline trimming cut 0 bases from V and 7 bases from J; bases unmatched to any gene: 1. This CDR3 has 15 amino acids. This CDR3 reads CASSVGLAGGNEQFF. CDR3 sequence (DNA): TGTGCCAGCAGCGTAGGACTAGCGGGAGGTAATGAGCAGTTCTTC. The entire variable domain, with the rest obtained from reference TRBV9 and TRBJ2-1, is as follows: DSGVTQTPKHLITATGQRVTLRCSPRSGDLSVYWYQQSLDQGLQFLIQYYNGEERAKGNILERFSAQQFPDLHSELNLSSLELGDSALYFCASSVGLAGGNEQFFGPGTRLTVL.

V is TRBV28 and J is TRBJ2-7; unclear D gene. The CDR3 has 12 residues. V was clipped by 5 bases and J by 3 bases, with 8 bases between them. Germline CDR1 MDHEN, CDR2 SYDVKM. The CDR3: CASSPLFYEQYF. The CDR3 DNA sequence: TGTGCCAGCAGTCCACTCTTCTACGAGCAGTACTTC.

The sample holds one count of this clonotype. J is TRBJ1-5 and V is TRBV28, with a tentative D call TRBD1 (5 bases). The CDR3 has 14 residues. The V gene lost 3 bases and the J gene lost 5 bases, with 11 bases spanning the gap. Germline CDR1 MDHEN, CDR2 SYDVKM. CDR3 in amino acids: CASSFGQGYQPQHF. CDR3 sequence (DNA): TGTGCCAGCAGTTTTGGCCAGGGATATCAGCCCCAGCATTTT.

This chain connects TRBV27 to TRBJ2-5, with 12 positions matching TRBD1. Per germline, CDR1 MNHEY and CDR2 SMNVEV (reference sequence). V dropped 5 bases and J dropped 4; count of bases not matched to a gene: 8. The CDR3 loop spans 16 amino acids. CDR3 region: CASSQTGTGGGETQYF. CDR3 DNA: TGTGCCAGCAGTCAGACCGGGACAGGGGGCGGAGAGACCCAGTACTTC.

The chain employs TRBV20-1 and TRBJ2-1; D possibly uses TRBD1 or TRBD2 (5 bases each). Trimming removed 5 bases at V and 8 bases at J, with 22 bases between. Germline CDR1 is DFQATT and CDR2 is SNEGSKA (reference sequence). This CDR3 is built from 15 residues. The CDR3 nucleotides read TGCAGTGCTCTAGAGACATCCGGGGCAAAGCATGAGCAGTTCTTC. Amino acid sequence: CSALETSGAKHEQFF.

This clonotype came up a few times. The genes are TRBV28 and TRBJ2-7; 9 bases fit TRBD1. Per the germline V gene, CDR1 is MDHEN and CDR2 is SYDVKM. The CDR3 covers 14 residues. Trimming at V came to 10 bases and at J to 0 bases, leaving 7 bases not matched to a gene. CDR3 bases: TGTGCCACCCAAGGACAGGGGAGCTCCTACGAGCAGTACTTC. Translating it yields CATQGQGSSYEQYF.